A selection of T cell receptor beta chains follows, all from one sample in a study of T-cell memory formation after mild COVID-19. MiXCR, run by TCRdb on the 5' RACE reads, gives a single entry per CDR3 protein. Seen here are more than 250,000 distinct CDR3 sequences, around 15% observed once, and the top ten hold roughly 25%. The sample was PBMCs or a T cell subset sorted from them (not recorded which). Receptors were obtained from a man aged 18-30 years who had mild COVID-19 (a few samples of this study predate the infection). Cell type and time point are not known. Both conserved end residues are part of each CDR3. Each record gives: V gene, J gene, clone size, D gene, CDR3 protein, CDR3 DNA. The D gene is left open where the match is weak. The listing skips clone size in some rows; elsewhere it reads once, few, many or a size class.

v_gene: TRBV15; j_gene: TRBJ1-6; abundance: few; d_gene: NA; CDR3aa: CATSRVLNSPLHF; CDR3nt: TGTGCCACCAGCAGAGTCCTCAATTCACCCCTCCACTTT
v_gene: TRBV10-2; j_gene: TRBJ2-5; abundance: few; d_gene: TRBD1; CDR3aa: CASIPDPGQGRAETQYF; CDR3nt: TGCGCCAGCATTCCAGACCCGGGACAGGGGAGGGCAGAGACCCAGTACTTC
v_gene: TRBV2; j_gene: TRBJ1-5; abundance: NA; d_gene: NA; CDR3aa: CAIRAGPGQPQHF; CDR3nt: TGTGCCATCCGAGCAGGGCCGGGTCAGCCCCAGCATTTT
v_gene: TRBV7-6; j_gene: TRBJ2-5; abundance: few; d_gene: TRBD2; CDR3aa: CASSLGLAGLQETQYF; CDR3nt: TGTGCCAGCAGCTTGGGACTAGCGGGGCTCCAAGAGACCCAGTACTTC
v_gene: TRBV7-9; j_gene: TRBJ1-4; abundance: NA; d_gene: NA; CDR3aa: CASSLDRVEKLFF; CDR3nt: TGTGCCAGCAGCTTAGACAGGGTTGAAAAACTGTTTTTT
v_gene: TRBV5-1; j_gene: TRBJ1-1; abundance: many; d_gene: TRBD1; CDR3aa: CASSLVTGDVAEAFF; CDR3nt: TGCGCCAGCAGCTTGGTGACAGGGGATGTCGCTGAAGCTTTCTTT
v_gene: TRBV20-1; j_gene: TRBJ2-5; abundance: few; d_gene: NA; CDR3aa: CSARPDRETQYF; CDR3nt: TGCAGTGCTAGGCCAGACAGGGAGACCCAGTACTTC
v_gene: TRBV30; j_gene: TRBJ1-1; abundance: NA; d_gene: NA; CDR3aa: CAWRIGGILGTEAFF; CDR3nt: TGTGCCTGGAGGATCGGCGGGATTTTGGGCACTGAAGCTTTCTTT
v_gene: TRBV20-1; j_gene: TRBJ2-3; abundance: NA; d_gene: NA; CDR3aa: CSTTSASSTDTQYF; CDR3nt: TGCAGTACAACTTCAGCGTCTAGCACAGATACGCAGTATTTT
v_gene: TRBV4-3; j_gene: TRBJ2-1; abundance: few; d_gene: TRBD2; CDR3aa: CASSQDGAGGYNEQFF; CDR3nt: TGCGCCAGCAGCCAAGACGGAGCGGGGGGCTACAATGAGCAGTTCTTC
v_gene: TRBV13; j_gene: TRBJ2-2; abundance: many; d_gene: NA; CDR3aa: CASSFMGGELFF; CDR3nt: TGTGCCAGCAGCTTCATGGGCGGGGAGCTGTTTTTT
v_gene: TRBV5-1; j_gene: TRBJ2-7; abundance: NA; d_gene: NA; CDR3aa: CASSLAGGINYEQYF; CDR3nt: TGCGCCAGCAGCTTGGCAGGAGGGATTAACTACGAGCAGTACTTC
v_gene: TRBV9; j_gene: TRBJ2-1; abundance: few; d_gene: NA; CDR3aa: CASSVESRGGEQFF; CDR3nt: TGTGCCAGCAGCGTAGAAAGCAGGGGTGGAGAGCAGTTCTTC
v_gene: TRBV7-3; j_gene: TRBJ2-5; abundance: NA; d_gene: TRBD1; CDR3aa: CASSPDRGGETQYF; CDR3nt: TGTGCCAGCAGCCCGGACAGGGGGGGAGAGACCCAGTACTTC
v_gene: TRBV12-3/TRBV12-4; j_gene: TRBJ1-5; abundance: few; d_gene: NA; CDR3aa: CASSQTEKVDQPQHF; CDR3nt: TGTGCCAGCAGCCAGACAGAGAAGGTGGATCAGCCCCAGCATTTT
v_gene: TRBV6-5; j_gene: TRBJ1-4; abundance: NA; d_gene: NA; CDR3aa: CASSYSTAAGNEKLFF; CDR3nt: TGTGCCAGCAGTTACTCGACGGCTGCTGGTAATGAAAAACTGTTTTTT
v_gene: TRBV4-1; j_gene: TRBJ1-1; abundance: NA; d_gene: NA; CDR3aa: CASSQGFGGSEAFF; CDR3nt: TGCGCCAGCAGCCAAGGATTTGGGGGATCCGAAGCTTTCTTT
v_gene: TRBV24-1; j_gene: TRBJ2-3; abundance: few; d_gene: TRBD2; CDR3aa: CATSDGGGPDTQYF; CDR3nt: TGTGCCACCAGTGACGGGGGGGGGCCAGATACGCAGTATTTT
v_gene: TRBV3-1; j_gene: TRBJ1-2; abundance: few; d_gene: NA; CDR3aa: CASSHHGLANYGYTF; CDR3nt: TGTGCCAGCAGCCATCACGGGTTGGCAAACTATGGCTACACCTTC
v_gene: TRBV20-1; j_gene: TRBJ1-5; abundance: few; d_gene: NA; CDR3aa: CSARDGGENQPQHF; CDR3nt: TGCAGTGCTAGAGATGGTGGCGAGAATCAGCCCCAGCATTTT
v_gene: TRBV5-6; j_gene: TRBJ1-5; abundance: NA; d_gene: NA; CDR3aa: CASSRSGRQWNF; CDR3nt: TGTGCCAGCAGCCGATCTGGGAGACAATGGAATTTT
v_gene: TRBV7-6; j_gene: TRBJ2-7; abundance: NA; d_gene: TRBD1; CDR3aa: CASSARQGENEQYF; CDR3nt: TGTGCCAGCAGCGCGCGACAGGGGGAGAACGAGCAGTACTTC
v_gene: TRBV6-2/TRBV6-3; j_gene: TRBJ2-5; abundance: NA; d_gene: NA; CDR3aa: CASRPLGVVTAQETQYF; CDR3nt: TGTGCCAGCAGACCATTGGGCGTTGTAACAGCGCAAGAGACCCAGTACTTC
v_gene: TRBV13; j_gene: TRBJ1-1; abundance: NA; d_gene: NA; CDR3aa: CASSLEAGPYTEAFF; CDR3nt: TGTGCCAGCAGCTTAGAGGCAGGACCCTATACTGAAGCTTTCTTT
v_gene: TRBV29-1; j_gene: TRBJ2-5; abundance: few; d_gene: NA; CDR3aa: CSVNREGETQYF; CDR3nt: TGCAGCGTCAACAGGGAGGGGGAGACCCAGTACTTC
v_gene: TRBV5-1; j_gene: TRBJ2-6; abundance: NA; d_gene: NA; CDR3aa: CASSYTDSGANVLTF; CDR3nt: TGCGCCAGCAGCTATACGGATTCTGGGGCCAACGTCCTGACTTTC
v_gene: TRBV5-6; j_gene: TRBJ2-3; abundance: NA; d_gene: NA; CDR3aa: CASSLDSGDHTQYF; CDR3nt: TGTGCCAGCAGCTTGGATTCCGGGGACCATACGCAGTATTTT
v_gene: TRBV20-1; j_gene: TRBJ2-2; abundance: NA; d_gene: NA; CDR3aa: CSARDSSRAVTGELFF; CDR3nt: TGCAGTGCTAGAGATTCGTCCCGGGCGGTGACCGGGGAGCTGTTTTTT
v_gene: TRBV6-5; j_gene: TRBJ2-7; abundance: many; d_gene: NA; CDR3aa: CASSYGSRVGEQYF; CDR3nt: TGTGCCAGCAGTTACGGGTCCCGCGTTGGAGAGCAGTACTTC
v_gene: TRBV9; j_gene: TRBJ2-5; abundance: few; d_gene: TRBD2; CDR3aa: CASSGAGGPGETQYF; CDR3nt: TGTGCCAGCAGCGGCGCGGGGGGGCCTGGAGAGACCCAGTACTTC
v_gene: TRBV5-5; j_gene: TRBJ2-3; abundance: NA; d_gene: TRBD1; CDR3aa: CASTTGGWADTQYF; CDR3nt: TGTGCCAGCACAACAGGGGGCTGGGCAGATACGCAGTATTTT
v_gene: TRBV6-5; j_gene: TRBJ1-6; abundance: NA; d_gene: TRBD1; CDR3aa: CASRRDLTGGSSPLHF; CDR3nt: TGTGCCAGCAGGCGCGACCTGACAGGGGGAAGCTCACCCCTCCACTTT
v_gene: TRBV4-1; j_gene: TRBJ1-1; abundance: NA; d_gene: NA; CDR3aa: CASSQVVPGMAEAFF; CDR3nt: TGCGCCAGCAGCCAAGTCGTGCCAGGGATGGCTGAAGCTTTCTTT
v_gene: TRBV9; j_gene: TRBJ2-1; abundance: many; d_gene: NA; CDR3aa: CASSVVGSSYNEQFF; CDR3nt: TGTGCCAGCAGCGTAGTGGGAAGCTCCTACAATGAGCAGTTCTTC
v_gene: TRBV6-5; j_gene: TRBJ2-1; abundance: few; d_gene: TRBD2; CDR3aa: CASSYRPSGYNEQFF; CDR3nt: TGTGCCAGCAGTTACCGGCCTAGCGGCTACAATGAGCAGTTCTTC
v_gene: TRBV12-3/TRBV12-4; j_gene: TRBJ1-1; abundance: few; d_gene: TRBD1; CDR3aa: CASSFSAGGLTEAFF; CDR3nt: TGTGCCAGCAGTTTTTCGGCAGGGGGCCTCACTGAAGCTTTCTTT
v_gene: TRBV12-3/TRBV12-4; j_gene: TRBJ1-5; abundance: few; d_gene: NA; CDR3aa: CASSLQDSNQPQHF; CDR3nt: TGTGCCAGCAGTTTGCAGGACAGCAATCAGCCCCAGCATTTT
v_gene: TRBV7-3; j_gene: TRBJ2-1; abundance: large; d_gene: NA; CDR3aa: CASSATLGEQFF; CDR3nt: TGTGCCAGCAGCGCCACCCTGGGCGAGCAGTTCTTC
v_gene: TRBV7-8; j_gene: TRBJ2-3; abundance: NA; d_gene: TRBD1; CDR3aa: CASTLRGGTGDGSTDTQYF; CDR3nt: TGTGCCAGCACCCTTAGAGGGGGGACAGGGGACGGCAGCACAGATACGCAGTATTTT
v_gene: TRBV28; j_gene: TRBJ1-2; abundance: NA; d_gene: TRBD1; CDR3aa: CASSSRQGPIYLNYGYTF; CDR3nt: TGTGCCAGCAGTTCTCGACAGGGGCCTATCTACCTTAACTATGGCTACACCTTC
v_gene: TRBV29-1; j_gene: TRBJ1-4; abundance: few; d_gene: NA; CDR3aa: CSVSEGGEKLFF; CDR3nt: TGCAGCGTTAGTGAAGGGGGTGAAAAACTGTTTTTT
v_gene: TRBV9; j_gene: TRBJ2-7; abundance: NA; d_gene: TRBD2; CDR3aa: CASSLERGDPYEQYF; CDR3nt: TGTGCCAGCAGCTTAGAGCGGGGAGATCCATACGAGCAGTACTTC
v_gene: TRBV7-9; j_gene: TRBJ1-2; abundance: few; d_gene: TRBD1; CDR3aa: CASSGQGGGYTF; CDR3nt: TGTGCCAGCAGCGGACAGGGTGGTGGCTACACCTTC
v_gene: TRBV20-1; j_gene: TRBJ1-5; abundance: NA; d_gene: NA; CDR3aa: CSASNGNQPQHF; CDR3nt: TGCAGTGCTTCGAATGGGAATCAGCCCCAGCATTTT
v_gene: TRBV5-1; j_gene: TRBJ1-2; abundance: NA; d_gene: TRBD1; CDR3aa: CASSQGGGFDGYTF; CDR3nt: TGCGCCAGCAGCCAGGGGGGAGGGTTTGATGGCTACACCTTC
v_gene: TRBV4-3; j_gene: TRBJ2-3; abundance: NA; d_gene: TRBD2; CDR3aa: CASSPKAGGRNTQYF; CDR3nt: TGCGCCAGCAGCCCCAAAGCGGGGGGGCGAAATACGCAGTATTTT
v_gene: TRBV7-9; j_gene: TRBJ1-2; abundance: NA; d_gene: NA; CDR3aa: CASSLGGGSVGYTF; CDR3nt: TGTGCCAGCAGCCTAGGCGGGGGCTCCGTCGGCTACACCTTC
v_gene: TRBV27; j_gene: TRBJ2-6; abundance: NA; d_gene: NA; CDR3aa: CASSFLPSDSGANVLTF; CDR3nt: TGTGCCAGCAGTTTCCTCCCGTCGGACTCTGGGGCCAACGTCCTGACTTTC
v_gene: TRBV20-1; j_gene: TRBJ2-3; abundance: many; d_gene: TRBD2; CDR3aa: CSASPMKRSGGAPDTQYF; CDR3nt: TGCAGTGCTAGCCCCATGAAGCGTAGCGGGGGGGCTCCAGATACGCAGTATTTT
v_gene: TRBV4-1; j_gene: TRBJ1-1; abundance: NA; d_gene: TRBD1; CDR3aa: CASSQPQGRGTEAFF; CDR3nt: TGCGCCAGCAGCCAACCACAGGGGAGAGGGACTGAAGCTTTCTTT
v_gene: TRBV7-9; j_gene: TRBJ2-1; abundance: few; d_gene: NA; CDR3aa: CASSPPSYNEQFF; CDR3nt: TGTGCCAGCAGCCCTCCCTCCTACAATGAGCAGTTCTTC
v_gene: TRBV29-1; j_gene: TRBJ2-2; abundance: few; d_gene: NA; CDR3aa: CSVAESNTGELFF; CDR3nt: TGCAGCGTTGCAGAGTCGAACACCGGGGAGCTGTTTTTT
v_gene: TRBV5-1; j_gene: TRBJ1-1; abundance: NA; d_gene: NA; CDR3aa: CASSLADTTGTEAFF; CDR3nt: TGCGCCAGCAGCTTGGCCGACACCACGGGCACTGAAGCTTTCTTT